This T cell receptor beta chain was captured in a study of T cells after yellow fever vaccination. Study-level information: SMART-Seq v4 Ultra Low Input prepared the low-cell-number fractions. Broader study findings: On re-exposure, the response was weaker but peaked faster, at day 5 versus 15. Bulk-population clonotypes that are abundant could appear as contaminants in FACS-sorted repertoires.

The V gene's germline CDR1 is SGHTA and CDR2 FQGNSA. The CDR3 length is 15 residues. Trimming shortened V by 1 base and J by 4 bases, and 11 bases separated the two germline ends. A remark on this clonotype: Its antigen remains unknown.

Using its own MiXCR run on the 5' RACE reads, TCRdb lists one record per CDR3 protein. The sample includes 300,000 to 400,000 distinct CDR3 sequences, around 13% of them seen just once. The TCR originated in a young man who received the YFV17D yellow fever vaccine. The sample was CD4+ T cells sorted from PBMCs, taken 15 days after the yellow fever booster vaccination. The chain combines TRBV7-2 with TRBJ1-3; possible D gene TRBD1, 6 bases. CDR3: CASSLVKGEGNTIYF. The CDR3 bases are TGTGCCAGCAGCTTAGTAAAGGGGGAAGGAAACACCATATATTTT.